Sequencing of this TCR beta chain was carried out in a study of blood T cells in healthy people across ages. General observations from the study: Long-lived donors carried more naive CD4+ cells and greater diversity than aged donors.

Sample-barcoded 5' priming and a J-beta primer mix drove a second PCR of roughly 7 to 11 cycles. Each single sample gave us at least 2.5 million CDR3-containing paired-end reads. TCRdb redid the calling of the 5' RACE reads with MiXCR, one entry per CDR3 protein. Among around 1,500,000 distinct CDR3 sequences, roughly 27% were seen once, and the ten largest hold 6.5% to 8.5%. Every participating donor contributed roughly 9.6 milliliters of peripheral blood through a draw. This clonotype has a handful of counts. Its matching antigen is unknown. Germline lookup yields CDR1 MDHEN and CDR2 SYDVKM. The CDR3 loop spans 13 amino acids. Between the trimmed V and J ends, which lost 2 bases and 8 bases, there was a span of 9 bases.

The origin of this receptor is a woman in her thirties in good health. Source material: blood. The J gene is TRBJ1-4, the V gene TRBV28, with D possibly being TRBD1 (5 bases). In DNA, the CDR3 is TGTGCCAGCAGTTTAAGACAGTACGAAAAACTGTTTTTT. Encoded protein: CASSLRQYEKLFF. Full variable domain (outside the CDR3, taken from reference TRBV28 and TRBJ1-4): DVKVTQSSRYLVKRTGEKVFLECVQDMDHENMFWYRQDPGLGLRLIYFSYDVKMKEKGDIPEGYSVSREKKERFSLILESASTNQTSMYLCASSLRQYEKLFFGSGTQLSVL.